This T cell receptor (beta chain) comes out of a study of cytotoxic CD8 clonotypes in ibrutinib-treated CLL. Study context: Of a cohort that held some twelve relapsed/refractory and around 14 treatment-naive patients, some 17 were IGHV unmutated. Study-wide points: The study found public clonotypes uncommon, contracting or stable on treatment. Baseline-level clonality went beyond age-matched healthy donors and moved in step with circulating CD8+ T-cell counts. Clonality was higher at ibrutinib response and returned toward baseline at progression.

The V end was cut by 4 bases, the J end by 6 bases, with 19 bases between. The CDR3 is 15 amino acids. Germline assignment: CDR1 SEHNR and CDR2 FQNEAQ (reference sequence). Sequencing was performed with immunoSEQ multiplex PCR; in TCRdb, only in-frame clones are kept and a portion is missing. The sample includes approximately 45,000 clones, around 68% of them seen just once. This clone has more than one count but fewer than ten. Its antigen is not identified. The chain combines TRBV7-9 with TRBJ2-7, with D perhaps matching TRBD1 or TRBD2 (6 bases each). Here the sequenced sample was PBMCs, taken after 12 months of ibrutinib treatment. The receptor was isolated from a human donor with chronic lymphocytic leukemia. The CDR3 here is CASSYRRDPGAEQYF. The DNA for the CDR3 is TGTGCCAGCAGCTACCGCCGGGACCCGGGGGCCGAGCAGTACTTC.